A single sample gave rise to the 5 T cell receptor beta chains below, sequenced in a study of blood T cell repertoires in COVID-19. Libraries were prepared by immunoSEQ multiplex PCR; TCRdb keeps only in-frame clonotypes and omits some of them. The sample shows fewer than 250,000 clones, around 84% of them seen only once. The sample consisted of PBMCs or T cells enriched from blood (not recorded which). These receptors all stem from a woman aged 25-40 years who had recovered from COVID-19.

The V and J genes are TRBV2 and TRBJ1-1; possibly TRBD1 for D (5 bases). Germline V gene data show CDR1 as SNHLY and CDR2 as FYNNEI. Trimming cost V 7 bases and J 2 bases, with 20 bases left between them. The CDR3 is 16 residues long. The CDR3 region is CASNRQGSGVNTEAFF. CDR3 nucleotides: TGTGCCAGCAACCGTCAGGGAAGCGGGGTAAACACTGAAGCTTTCTTT.

J is TRBJ1-5 and V is TRBV28, with a weak D call TRBD1 (6 bases). Per germline, CDR1 MDHEN and CDR2 SYDVKM. The CDR3 loop spans 15 amino acids. Trimming shortened V by 4 bases and J by 7 bases, and 17 bases separated the two germline ends. The CDR3: CASSYGQTTGQPQHF. In nucleotides, the CDR3 is TGTGCCAGCAGTTATGGACAGACCACAGGGCAGCCCCAGCATTTT.

This chain uses TRBV24-1 with TRBJ2-2, with a weak D call TRBD1 (6 bases). V lost 0 bases and J 5 bases, leaving 6 bases between the germline ends. Germline lookup yields CDR1 KGHDR and CDR2 SFDVKD. CDR3 length: 14 residues. DNA of the CDR3: TGTGCCACCAGTGATTTGGACAGGACCGGGGAGCTGTTTTTT. This gives the protein CATSDLDRTGELFF.

The chain employs TRBV15 and TRBJ2-5, with a weak D call TRBD1 (5 bases). Germline V gives CDR1 LNHNV, CDR2 YYDKDF (reference sequence). This CDR3 has 15 amino acids. The V and J ends lost 1 base and 5 bases respectively, with 14 bases between them. CDR3 DNA: TGTGCCACCAGCAGAGCGGGTGGGGCGAGGGAGACCCAGTACTTC. Its translation is CATSRAGGARETQYF.

J is TRBJ1-2 and V is TRBV19, with 8 bases aligning to TRBD1. This CDR3 contains 14 residues. V shed 7 bases, J shed 8 bases, and the junction held 12 bases outside the gene matches. The germline CDR1 and CDR2 sequences are LNHDA and SQIVND (reference sequence). CDR3 residues: CASNNPAGGYGYTF. Here the CDR3 DNA reads TGTGCCAGTAACAACCCCGCAGGGGGCTACGGCTACACCTTC.